The 16 T cell receptor beta chains presented below share a single source sample, sequenced in a study of CD8 T cells in ankylosing spondylitis. TCRdb reanalysed the 5' RACE reads using MiXCR and keeps one entry per CDR3 protein. The sample has about 240,000 distinct CDR3 sequences; 8% to 9.5% are singletons. The sequenced sample consisted of blood, either unsorted or a sorted T cell fraction (not recorded which). The receptors shown here come from a male donor with ankylosing spondylitis or in good health (not recorded which).

This clonotype was seen many times. The gene calls are TRBV5-1 and TRBJ1-6; a weak D match, TRBD1 (5 bases). The germline CDR1 and CDR2 sequences are SGHRS and YFSETQ. This CDR3 spans 13 amino acids. The V gene lost 4 bases and the J gene lost 6 bases, with 8 bases spanning the gap. The CDR3 protein is CASSQGTNSPLHF. In DNA, the CDR3 is TGCGCCAGCAGCCAAGGGACTAATTCACCCCTCCACTTT. The full variable domain, completed using reference TRBV5-1 and TRBJ1-6, is KAGVTQTPRYLIKTRGQQVTLSCSPISGHRSVSWYQQTPGQGLQFLFEYFSETQRNKGNFPGRFSGRQFSNSRSEMNVSTLELGDSALYLCASSQGTNSPLHFGNGTRLTVT.

This clonotype was counted at least ten times. This chain links TRBV5-1 with TRBJ2-1; 8 bases line up with TRBD1. This CDR3 is 15 amino acids long. With 0 bases clipped from V and 9 bases from J, the junction kept 8 bases outside the gene matches. The V gene's germline CDR1 is SGHRS and CDR2 YFSETQ. CDR3 nucleotide sequence: TGCGCCAGCAGCTTGGTTCGGACAGGGTTGGGTGAGCAGTTCTTC. This codes for CASSLVRTGLGEQFF.

This clonotype was recorded at least ten times. J is TRBJ1-3 and V is TRBV29-1, with unresolved D. Germline lookup yields CDR1 SQVTM and CDR2 ANQGSEA. Trimming took off 3 bases at V and 5 bases at J, with 8 bases between the two ends. The CDR3 sequence is 12 residues long. The chain's CDR3 is CSVDLGRNTIYF. The CDR3 DNA follows: TGCAGCGTTGATTTAGGGAGAAACACCATATATTTT.

This clonotype was seen only a few times. The rearrangement links TRBV6-2 or TRBV6-3 to TRBJ1-5; D remains ambiguous. From germline, CDR1 is MNHEY and CDR2 SVGEGT. V shed 0 bases and J shed 5 bases, with 8 bases lying between them. The CDR3 spans 14 residues. The CDR3 region is CASSYSTEHQPQHF. The CDR3 DNA reads TGTGCCAGCAGTTACTCGACGGAGCATCAGCCCCAGCATTTT.

A note on this clonotype: This could be a read error, since a much larger clone is one nucleotide away. This chain's CDR3 is CDSSSGTGPTYAQYF. The CDR3 bases are TGTGACAGCAGCTCCGGGACTGGACCTACCTACGCGCAGTACTTC. V usage is TRBV5-6 and J usage is TRBJ2-7, with D possibly TRBD2 on 6 matching bases. The CDR3 loop spans 15 amino acids. The germline gives CDR1 SGHDT, CDR2 YYEEEE.

In this sample, this clonotype turned up many times. V usage is TRBV29-1 and J usage is TRBJ2-5, with D perhaps TRBD1 (6 bases). Germline V lookup: CDR1 SQVTM, CDR2 ANQGSEA. V lost 8 bases and J 3 bases, leaving 16 bases between the germline ends. The CDR3 spans 13 residues. The CDR3 nucleotides read TGCAGCTTACGGGACACAGCCAAAGAGACCCAGTACTTC. Its translation is CSLRDTAKETQYF.

This clonotype was observed many times. The CDR3 DNA sequence: TGTGCCTGGAGTGGTCTAGCTCAGGGGGTAGGAAACACCATATATTTT. Its protein is CAWSGLAQGVGNTIYF. The J gene is TRBJ1-3, the V gene TRBV30; TRBD1 agrees at 7 bases. The CDR3 length is 16 residues. The germline V gene has CDR1 GTSNPN and CDR2 SVGIG (reference sequence). V lost 1 base and J lost 4; bases outside the gene matches: 10.

The chain joins TRBV4-1 to TRBJ1-5; possibly TRBD1 for D (5 bases). Trimming left V 0 bases short and J 7 bases short, with 7 bases between. From germline, CDR1 is MGHRA and CDR2 YSYEKL. This CDR3 spans 13 amino acids. The CDR3: CASSQERDQPQHF. The CDR3 DNA reads as TGCGCCAGCAGCCAAGAGAGGGACCAGCCCCAGCATTTT.

The V call is TRBV25-1, the J call TRBJ1-6, with unresolved D. The CDR3 consists of 13 residues. Between the trimmed V and J ends, which lost 2 bases and 14 bases, there was a span of 13 bases. Per the germline V gene, CDR1 is MGHDK and CDR2 is SYGVNS. The CDR3 nucleotides are TGTGCCAGCAGTGAACCGGGCGAGAACGCCCTCCACTTT. It translates to CASSEPGENALHF.

There are many counts of this clonotype. CDR3 sequence (DNA): TGTGCCAGCAGCTTAGAGGACAGGTTAGATTACAATGAGCAGTTCTTC. Protein sequence: CASSLEDRLDYNEQFF. This chain connects TRBV7-8 to TRBJ2-1; the match to TRBD1 covers 7 bases. This CDR3 contains 16 residues. The germline CDR1 and CDR2 sequences are SGHVS and FQNEAQ. With 1 base clipped from V and 4 bases from J, the junction kept 7 bases outside the gene matches.

Turning to this clonotype: With a much larger clone just one base away, this may be a read error. CDR3 amino acids: CAWSSQGGGPEAFF. The CDR3 nucleotides read TGTGCCTGGAGTTCCCAGGGGGGTGGCCCTGAAGCTTTCTTT. The chain links TRBV30 to TRBJ1-1; 7 bases are shared with TRBD1. The junction had 9 bases not matched to a gene; V was cut back by 2 bases and J by 6 bases. Germline lookup yields CDR1 GTSNPN and CDR2 SVGIG (reference sequence). The CDR3 spans 14 residues.

V is TRBV30 and J is TRBJ1-6; no reliable D call. CDR1 and CDR2 from the germline V gene are GTSNPN and SVGIG (reference sequence). V was shortened by 3 bases and J by 0 bases, with 6 bases between the two germline ends. The CDR3 spans 14 residues. CDR3 sequence (DNA): TGTGCCTGGAGAGCAGACTCCTATAATTCACCCCTCCACTTT. Translation: CAWRADSYNSPLHF.

This clonotype was detected only a few times. The chain recombines TRBV11-3 with TRBJ2-1, with D uncertain. This CDR3 has 14 amino acids. CDR1 and CDR2 from the germline V gene are SGHNT and YENEEA. V lost 6 bases and J 0 bases, leaving 9 bases between the germline ends. This CDR3 is CASRGEGSYNEQFF. The CDR3 bases are TGTGCCAGCAGAGGAGAAGGCTCCTACAATGAGCAGTTCTTC.

This clonotype was seen at least ten times. The gene calls are TRBV7-2 and TRBJ2-1; D ambiguous. Germline-derived CDR1 and CDR2 are SGHTA and FQGNSA. V was clipped by 2 bases and J by 9 bases, with 8 bases between them. The CDR3 length is 12 residues. The CDR3 bases are TGTGCCAGCAGCTTATACAACCTTGAGCAGTTCTTC. This encodes CASSLYNLEQFF.

This clonotype has at least ten counts. DNA for the CDR3: TGTGCCAGCAGCTCTCTCGACAAGAACACTGAAGCTTTCTTT. This encodes CASSSLDKNTEAFF. The V and J genes are TRBV7-9 and TRBJ1-1, with D uncertain. Between the trimmed V and J ends, which lost 4 bases and 1 base, there was a span of 10 bases. The CDR3 sequence is 14 residues long. The germline V gene encodes CDR1 SEHNR and CDR2 FQNEAQ (reference sequence). Full variable domain (outside the CDR3, taken from reference TRBV7-9 and TRBJ1-1): DTGVSQNPRHKITKRGQNVTFRCDPISEHNRLYWYRQTLGQGPEFLTYFQNEAQLEKSRLLSDRFSAERPKGSFSTLEIQRTEQGDSAMYLCASSSLDKNTEAFFGQGTRLTVV.

This clonotype was recorded at least ten times. CDR3 residues: CSAAGGSTDTQYF. The DNA for the CDR3 is TGCAGTGCTGCGGGGGGGAGCACAGATACGCAGTATTTT. V is TRBV20-1 and J is TRBJ2-3; 9 nucleotides line up with TRBD2. The CDR3 runs 13 residues. Germline V gene sequence: CDR1 DFQATT, CDR2 SNEGSKA (reference sequence). Trimming took 5 bases from V and 0 from J; bases not matched to a gene: 0.